The entry that follows covers one T cell receptor (beta chain) sequence. Its antigen is as yet unknown. Primers: 60 Vbeta forward and 13 Jbeta reverse. Here immunoSEQ multiplex PCR was the method, and the copy in TCRdb shows in-frame clones only, minus some. This sample has about 190,000 clones, with 85% to 90% found just once. Looked up from germline, CDR1 is SGHAT and CDR2 is FQNNGV. The CDR3 extends over 15 amino acids. The V end was cut by 5 bases, the J end by 3 bases, with 14 bases between. The source of the sample is a study of cytomegalovirus exposure and HLA in healthy donors. Overall study results and limits: Later analysis identified a missense DCLRE1C variant that was linked to TCR beta V- and J-gene trimming. Most likely, a cluster of highly shared sequence variants arose as a sequencing artifact.

The chain uses TRBV11-2 and TRBJ2-1; TRBD1 is a possible D gene (6 bases). Sequencing input: PBMCs. This receptor was taken from a woman between 18 and 29 years old in good health and CMV-seronegative. Here the CDR3 reads CASSLTGFHYNEQFF. The CDR3 nucleotides are TGTGCCAGCAGCCTTACAGGGTTTCACTACAATGAGCAGTTCTTC.